This TCR beta chain was obtained from a study of technical replicates of blood from a few donors. CDR3 size: 15 residues. Germline lookup yields CDR1 SGHRS and CDR2 YFSETQ. With 4 bases clipped from V and 4 bases from J, the junction kept 7 bases outside the gene matches. Assay used: immunoSEQ multiplex PCR; TCRdb lists only in-frame clones, some missing. The sample gives some 66,000 clones, approximately 90% of which show up once; about 4.7% is in the top ten. The material sequenced was PBMCs. The gene calls are TRBV5-1 and TRBJ1-2; 10 nucleotides match TRBD1. The source is a human donor in good health. Some clones in this sample may be carry-over from other donors' samples. The chain's CDR3 is CASSPGTGETYGYTF. In nucleotides, the CDR3 is TGCGCCAGCAGCCCCGGGACAGGGGAGACCTATGGCTACACCTTC.